The rows below give T cell receptor beta chains drawn from one sample of a study of T cell changes during pregnancy in multiple sclerosis. Sequencing used immunoSEQ multiplex PCR; TCRdb keeps in-frame clones, though not all of them. The data show over 70,000 clones, approximately 92% seen once. The source was peripheral blood, collected in the third trimester of pregnancy. These receptors were obtained from a female donor in good health, enrolled as a control in a pregnancy study. CDR3s include the opening cysteine and the closing phenylalanine or tryptophan. The D gene is left open where the match is weak. Rows give clone size only sometimes, using once, few, many, or a class for an expanded clone.

.	TRBV4-2	TRBJ2-7	TRBD2	TGTGCCAGCAGCCAAGGGGGTTTAGCGGGAGGGCCGGGGGAGCAGTACTTC	CASSQGGLAGGPGEQYF
few	TRBV6-4	TRBJ2-1	.	TGTGCCAGCAGTCTCGGCAGGGGTATTAATGATGAGCAGTTCTTC	CASSLGRGINDEQFF
.	TRBV5-7	TRBJ2-1	TRBD2	TGTGCCAGCAGCTTGTGGGGACTAGCGGGAGTACATTTCCACAATGAGCAGTTCTTC	CASSLWGLAGVHFHNEQFF
.	TRBV27	TRBJ1-2	.	TGTGCCAGCAGAAGCTTTCTTACACGGACATCCCACTATGGCTACACCTTC	CASRSFLTRTSHYGYTF
.	TRBV5-1	TRBJ2-7	.	TGCGCCAGCAGCTTGGGCGCGGGACGGGTATACTACGAGCAGTACTTC	CASSLGAGRVYYEQYF
.	TRBV27	TRBJ1-6	TRBD1	TGTGCCAGCAGTCCATCGGGGACAGTGAATTCACCCCTCCACTTT	CASSPSGTVNSPLHF
.	TRBV5-4	TRBJ2-1	.	TGTGCCAGCAGCTTGGTGGGTTGGGAGAATGAGCAGTTCTTC	CASSLVGWENEQFF
.	TRBV28	TRBJ2-1	.	TGTGCCAGCAGTCCCCGGGACTGGAAGGAGGAGCAGTTCTTC	CASSPRDWKEEQFF
.	TRBV11-3	TRBJ1-1	.	TGTGCCAGCAGCGAACAGGTGAACACTGAAGCTTTCTTT	CASSEQVNTEAFF
.	TRBV5-6	TRBJ2-1	.	TGTGCCAGCAGCTTGGATCTAGTCATTGGGCAGTTCTTC	CASSLDLVIGQFF
.	TRBV5-1	TRBJ2-5	.	TGCGCCAGCAGCCCGGTCCCCCAAGAGACCCAGTACTTC	CASSPVPQETQYF
once	TRBV30	TRBJ2-7	.	TGTGCCTGGAGTGTATCCAACAACTACGAGCAGTACTTC	CAWSVSNNYEQYF
.	TRBV6-5	TRBJ2-5	TRBD1	TGTGCCAGCAGTCCCCCCGGCAGGGGGCAAGAGACCCAGTACTTC	CASSPPGRGQETQYF
.	TRBV5-4	TRBJ2-7	TRBD2	TGTGCCAGCAGCGCCGAGGGTAGCGGGGGTTTTGAGCAGTACTTC	CASSAEGSGGFEQYF
.	TRBV7-3	TRBJ2-1	.	TGTGCCAGCAGCTTGGATACTAGCAAAAATGAGCAGTTCTTC	CASSLDTSKNEQFF
.	TRBV4-1	TRBJ2-7	TRBD2	TGCGCCAGCAGCCGCGCCGGCGGGAGCGGGAGGTACGAGCAGTACTTC	CASSRAGGSGRYEQYF
.	TRBV11-2	TRBJ2-2	TRBD1	TGTGCCAGCAGCTTAGAGACAGGGGTTCTCCCCGGGGAGCTGTTTTTT	CASSLETGVLPGELFF
.	TRBV7-3	TRBJ2-2	.	TGTGCCAGCAGCTCCGCCTACCCGAACACCGGGGAGCTGTTTTTT	CASSSAYPNTGELFF
.	TRBV6-1	TRBJ2-3	TRBD1	TGTGCCAGCAGTGAATACAGGGGTGCTAGCACAGATACGCAGTATTTT	CASSEYRGASTDTQYF
.	TRBV7-9	TRBJ1-4	TRBD1	TGTGCCAGCAGCTGGACAGGGGGTGGGTCGGCTAATGAAAAACTGTTTTTT	CASSWTGGGSANEKLFF
.	TRBV28	TRBJ2-3	TRBD1	TGTGCCAGCAGCCCCACAGGGGGATCTAGCACAGATACGCAGTATTTT	CASSPTGGSSTDTQYF
.	TRBV7-9	TRBJ2-1	TRBD1	TGTGCCAGCAGCCCGCGACAGGGGGTTAGGTACAATGAGCAGTTCTTC	CASSPRQGVRYNEQFF
.	TRBV7-8	TRBJ2-1	TRBD2	TGTGCCAGCTGGGGGGGACCACTCCCCAATGAGCAGTTCTTC	CASWGGPLPNEQFF
once	TRBV18	TRBJ1-4	.	TGTGCCAGCTCACCAAGGGCTGGGAGAGGTGAAAAACTGTTTTTT	CASSPRAGRGEKLFF
.	TRBV29-1	TRBJ1-1	.	TGCAGCGTTGAAAGACAGATGAACACTGAAGCCTTCTTT	CSVERQMNTEAFF
.	TRBV6-6	TRBJ1-2	.	TGTGCCAGCAGCCCCGCCCAGGCAACTAACTATGGCTACACCTTC	CASSPAQATNYGYTF
.	TRBV10-3	TRBJ2-1	TRBD1	TGTGCCATCAGGACAGGGTCGGGCTCCTACAATGAGCAGTTCTTC	CAIRTGSGSYNEQFF
.	TRBV25-1	TRBJ1-1	TRBD1	TGTGCCAGCAGTCATGACAGGGGTGGGACTGAAGCTTTCTTT	CASSHDRGGTEAFF
.	TRBV28	TRBJ2-5	.	TGTGCCAGCACCGTAAGAATCCGGGACACCAGCCAAGAGACCCAGTACTTC	CASTVRIRDTSQETQYF
few	TRBV6-6	TRBJ2-1	TRBD1	TGTGCCAGCAGTTACGTACAGGACAGGGTGGGCGAGCAGTTCTTC	CASSYVQDRVGEQFF
.	TRBV7-8	TRBJ1-1	.	TGTGCCAGCAGCTTAGTCGACACTGAAGCTTTCTTT	CASSLVDTEAFF
once	TRBV7-8	TRBJ2-3	.	TGTGCCAGCAGCTCTCGACTAGAGACAGATACGCAGTATTTT	CASSSRLETDTQYF
few	TRBV10-1	TRBJ2-2	.	TGCGCCAGCAGGGAACTGACACTCACCGGGGAGCTGTTTTTT	CASRELTLTGELFF
.	TRBV4-2	TRBJ1-5	.	TGTGCCAGCAGCCAAGGACGGGGCAATCAGCCCCAGCATTTT	CASSQGRGNQPQHF
.	TRBV4-2	TRBJ2-3	TRBD2	TGTGCCAGCAGCCAAGAGTTGGCTAGCGGGGGTCTTGGCACAGATACGCAGTATTTT	CASSQELASGGLGTDTQYF
.	TRBV7-2	TRBJ2-7	TRBD2	TGTGCCAGCAGCTTCCCCAAAACTAGCGGGGGGCCTAGCTCCTACGAGCAGTACTTC	CASSFPKTSGGPSSYEQYF
few	TRBV2	TRBJ1-1	.	TGTGCCAGCAGGGGGGAGGGGTACACTGAAGCTTTCTTT	CASRGEGYTEAFF
few	TRBV29-1	TRBJ1-1	.	TGCAGCGTTAACAGGGTGGGCGGTGAAGCTTTCTTT	CSVNRVGGEAFF
.	TRBV27	TRBJ2-7	TRBD2	TGTGCCAGCCATAGCGGGAGTTATAGCGAGCAGTACTTC	CASHSGSYSEQYF
.	TRBV29-1	TRBJ2-5	TRBD2	TGCAGCGGGACTAGCGGAGAGACCCAGTACTTC	CSGTSGETQYF
once	TRBV7-9	TRBJ1-4	TRBD1	TGTGCCAGCAGCCCGGGACAGGGAGGAACTAATGAAAAACTGTTTTTT	CASSPGQGGTNEKLFF